One and the same sample provided the 20 T cell receptor beta chains below, sequenced in a study of cytomegalovirus exposure and HLA in healthy donors. The PCR made use of 60 Vbeta and 13 Jbeta primers. The assay was immunoSEQ multiplex PCR, and TCRdb's table has in-frame clones only and misses some. The sample lists approximately 180,000 clones; roughly an eighth were seen once. Sequencing was performed on PBMCs. Receptors originate from a man aged 50-59 years in good health and CMV-seropositive.

V and J are TRBV6-1 and TRBJ1-1, with D unclear. The CDR3 runs 13 residues. Trimming removed 5 bases at V and 4 bases at J, with 11 bases between. The germline gives CDR1 MNHNS, CDR2 SASEGT. The CDR3 bases are TGTGCCAGCAGTATTAAGACTACCACTGAAGCTTTCTTT. Amino acid sequence: CASSIKTTTEAFF.

This clone was seen a handful of times. The chain combines TRBV30 with TRBJ1-5; the D gene is possibly TRBD1 (6 bases). From germline, CDR1 is GTSNPN and CDR2 SVGIG (reference sequence). The V gene lost 0 bases and the J gene lost 0 bases, with 21 bases spanning the gap. The CDR3 totals 19 residues. The CDR3 here is CAWSVRGREGVYSNQPQHF. CDR3 DNA: TGTGCCTGGAGTGTACGGGGCAGGGAGGGGGTTTATAGCAATCAGCCCCAGCATTTT.

This sequence joins TRBV19 and TRBJ2-3; D call uncertain. The germline gives CDR1 LNHDA, CDR2 SQIVND (reference sequence). The V and J ends lost 3 bases and 2 bases respectively, with 6 bases between them. The CDR3 length is 13 residues. CDR3 coding DNA: TGTGCCAGTAGTATGGAGTACACAGATACGCAGTATTTT. Protein: CASSMEYTDTQYF.

This clone was found a few times. The CDR3 nucleotides read TGTGCCAGCAGGGGACAGGGTCCCTATGGCTACACCTTC. It is translated as CASRGQGPYGYTF. The gene calls are TRBV5-4 and TRBJ1-2, with 9 bases aligning to TRBD1. Germline V gene data show CDR1 as SGHNT and CDR2 as YYREEE (reference sequence). The CDR3 has 13 residues. V gave up 5 bases and J gave up 4 bases; unmatched junction bases: 3. Full variable domain (outside the CDR3, taken from reference TRBV5-4 and TRBJ1-2): ETGVTQSPTHLIKTRGQQVTLRCSSQSGHNTVSWYQQALGQGPQFIFQYYREEENGRGNFPPRFSGLQFPNYSSELNVNALELDDSALYLCASRGQGPYGYTFGSGTRLTVV.

This clone was seen a handful of times. The chain has TRBV5-1 and TRBJ2-7, with D unclear. The CDR3 is 14 amino acids. Trimming took 0 bases from V and 1 from J, leaving 8 bases between them. CDR1 is SGHRS and CDR2 is YFSETQ in the germline V gene. The CDR3 reads CASSLATVSYEQYF. The CDR3 nucleotides are TGCGCCAGCAGCTTGGCCACTGTTTCCTACGAGCAGTACTTC.

In the case of this clone: This CDR3 is also generated by other DNA sequences in the sample. The gene calls are TRBV11-3 and TRBJ2-3; TRBD1 might be the D (5 bases). Germline CDR1 and CDR2: SGHNT and YENEEA. The CDR3 spans 17 residues. Between the trimmed V and J ends, which lost 5 bases and 4 bases, there was a span of 22 bases. The CDR3 reads CASSPPKVAGWADTQYF. Here the CDR3 DNA reads TGTGCCAGCAGCCCACCCAAGGTAGCAGGGTGGGCAGATACGCAGTATTTT.

The chain is built from TRBV28 and TRBJ1-1, with TRBD1 as a possible D gene (6 bases). Trimming cost V 6 bases and J 5 bases, with 13 bases left between them. The CDR3 loop spans 13 amino acids. Germline CDR1 reads MDHEN; CDR2 reads SYDVKM. The CDR3 sequence is CASRKGGITEAFF. CDR3 coding DNA: TGTGCCAGCAGGAAGGGGGGGATAACTGAAGCTTTCTTT.

The rearrangement links TRBV6-5 to TRBJ1-2, with TRBD1 identical over 9 bases. Looked up from germline, CDR1 is MNHEY and CDR2 is SVGAGI. The CDR3 consists of 15 residues. After removal of 5 bases from V and 4 bases from J, the junction contained 8 bases not matched to a gene. The CDR3 is CASSPLGTGSYGYTF. The CDR3, as DNA: TGTGCCAGCAGTCCCTTAGGGACAGGGAGCTATGGCTACACCTTC.

The V call is TRBV7-2, the J call TRBJ2-3, with TRBD2 matching 9 bases. V shed 7 bases and J 0 bases; nucleotides not matched to a gene: 11. Germline loops: CDR1 SGHTA, CDR2 FQGNSA. There are 17 residues in the CDR3. CDR3 DNA sequence: TGTGCCAGCACCCGGCGGGGGGGAGGGTCCAGCACAGATACGCAGTATTTT. It encodes CASTRRGGGSSTDTQYF.

This clone was counted only a few times. The rearrangement joins TRBV5-4 to TRBJ2-5; 10 bases fit TRBD1. The trim removed 0 bases at V and 1 base at J, leaving 6 bases unmatched. Germline V gene sequence: CDR1 SGHNT, CDR2 YYREEE (reference sequence). This CDR3 is built from 17 residues. The CDR3 loop is CASSLAGGQGPQETQYF. CDR3 DNA sequence: TGTGCCAGCAGCTTGGCCGGGGGACAGGGGCCCCAAGAGACCCAGTACTTC.

This clone was counted between two and nine times. The chain employs TRBV10-3 and TRBJ1-2; a weak D match, TRBD1 (6 bases). V lost 8 bases and J 6 bases, leaving 16 bases between the germline ends. The germline gives CDR1 ENHRY, CDR2 SYGVKD. The CDR3 runs to 13 residues. DNA of the CDR3: TGTGCCATCTCACAACAGGGAGATCATGGCTACACCTTC. The encoded protein is CAISQQGDHGYTF.

This clone was seen a handful of times. The chain uses TRBV30 and TRBJ2-7; 8 bases fit TRBD1. This CDR3 has 14 residues. V was clipped by 5 bases and J by 3 bases; unmatched bases: 9. Germline loops: CDR1 GTSNPN, CDR2 SVGIG (reference sequence). CDR3 region: CAWATGGHLYEQYF. CDR3 DNA: TGTGCCTGGGCTACAGGGGGTCACCTCTACGAGCAGTACTTC.

The V and J genes are TRBV6-5 and TRBJ2-7; tentative D call: TRBD1 (6 bases). V was pared by 6 bases and J by 0 bases, with 15 bases between. CDR3 length equals 15 residues. CDR1 MNHEY and CDR2 SVGAGI come from the germline V gene. CDR3 region: CASRRQGQPSYEQYF. The CDR3 DNA follows: TGTGCCAGCAGACGCCAAGGACAGCCCTCCTACGAGCAGTACTTC.

The rearrangement uses TRBV7-8 and TRBJ2-5; D is uncertain. CDR1 SGHVS and CDR2 FQNEAQ come from the germline V gene. The V gene lost 5 bases and the J gene lost 2 bases, with 15 bases spanning the gap. The CDR3 has 15 residues. The CDR3 bases are TGTGCCAGCAGCGTTCCCGTCCAGGCACAAGAGACCCAGTACTTC. Its translation: CASSVPVQAQETQYF.

V is TRBV19 and J is TRBJ2-5; D may be TRBD1 (5 bases). From germline, CDR1 is LNHDA and CDR2 SQIVND (reference sequence). The CDR3 sequence is 16 residues long. Trimming removed 0 bases from V and 3 bases from J, with 14 bases in between. The chain's CDR3 is CASSIDRGTGKETQYF. Written as DNA, the CDR3 is TGTGCCAGTAGTATAGATCGTGGAACAGGAAAAGAGACCCAGTACTTC.

This chain joins TRBV5-4 and TRBJ2-3; TRBD2 might be the D (7 bases). The CDR3 is 16 residues long. Germline assignment: CDR1 SGHNT and CDR2 YYREEE (reference sequence). The V end lost 0 bases, the J end lost 0 bases, and 11 bases lay between the germline ends. CDR3: CASSLVRGLSTDTQYF. The CDR3 DNA reads as TGTGCCAGCAGCTTGGTGCGGGGGCTCAGCACAGATACGCAGTATTTT.

J is TRBJ2-2 and V is TRBV15, with 12 bases that match TRBD1. In germline, CDR1 is LNHNV, CDR2 YYDKDF (reference sequence). The CDR3 loop spans 19 amino acids. After removal of 2 bases from V and 0 bases from J, the junction contained 7 bases not matched to a gene. The CDR3 here is CATSRSLGQGASNTGELFF. Written as DNA, the CDR3 is TGTGCCACCAGCAGATCCCTGGGACAGGGGGCCTCGAACACCGGGGAGCTGTTTTTT.

The CDR3 DNA reads as TGTGCCAGCAGTTCGGGACAGGTCCGCTCTGGGGCCAACGTCCTGACTTTC. Protein: CASSSGQVRSGANVLTF. V gene TRBV28 combines with J gene TRBJ2-6, with TRBD1 matching 8 bases. The CDR3 is made up of 17 amino acids. Germline values: CDR1 MDHEN, CDR2 SYDVKM. J lost 0 bases, V lost 4 bases, and 5 bases had no gene match.

The chain joins TRBV5-4 to TRBJ2-5, with TRBD2 as a possible D gene (7 bases). Trimming took off 3 bases at V and 2 bases at J, with 14 bases between the two ends. There are 15 residues in the CDR3. CDR1 and CDR2 (germline): SGHNT, YYREEE (reference sequence). The CDR3: CASSSQRDTQETQYF. Written as DNA, the CDR3 is TGTGCCAGCAGCTCTCAGCGGGACACACAAGAGACCCAGTACTTC.

This clone was picked up a small number of times. The genes are TRBV2 and TRBJ2-7, with a weak D call TRBD1 (6 bases). The V gene lost 9 bases and the J gene lost 5 bases, with 20 bases spanning the gap. The CDR3 totals 14 residues. Germline CDR1 SNHLY, CDR2 FYNNEI. CDR3 sequence reads: CASKNRDTGHEQYF. The CDR3 nucleotides read TGTGCCAGTAAAAACCGGGACACGGGCCACGAGCAGTACTTC.